Detailed here is one TCR beta chain. This record belongs to a study of response to subunit inactivated influenza vaccine. One entry per CDR3 protein results from TCRdb running MiXCR on the RT-PCR reads. The sample includes more than 500,000 distinct CDR3 sequences, around 11% of them seen just once. Looked up from germline, CDR1 is ENHRY and CDR2 is SYGVKD. The CDR3 extends over 14 amino acids. The V and J ends lost 7 bases and 4 bases respectively, with 16 bases between them. This sample was also put to use in a study of T cells expressing NK-cell markers. This second study notes: Synthesis of TCR beta cDNA relied on 5'RACE template switching carrying UMIs. The authors derived TCR beta repertoires from sorted CD3+CD56+NKG2C+, CD3+CD56+NKG2C- and CD3+CD56-NKG2C+ T cells. Eight donors were sequenced, seven testing HCMV-seropositive and one testing seronegative. The authors applied an anti-gamma-delta TCR antibody in several experiments, and it restricted sorting to alpha-beta TCR T cells. Once again these clonotypes came out on top in the CD3+CD56-NKG2C+ fraction of four donors.

The source was PBMCs from blood, collected on the day of vaccination. This receptor was identified in a man aged 45 to 65 who received an inactivated influenza vaccine. The gene calls are TRBV10-3 and TRBJ1-1, with a possible D match to TRBD1 (5 bases). CDR3 protein: CAIKAGRAGTEAFF. CDR3 nucleotides: TGTGCCATCAAGGCGGGCAGGGCGGGCACTGAAGCTTTCTTT.